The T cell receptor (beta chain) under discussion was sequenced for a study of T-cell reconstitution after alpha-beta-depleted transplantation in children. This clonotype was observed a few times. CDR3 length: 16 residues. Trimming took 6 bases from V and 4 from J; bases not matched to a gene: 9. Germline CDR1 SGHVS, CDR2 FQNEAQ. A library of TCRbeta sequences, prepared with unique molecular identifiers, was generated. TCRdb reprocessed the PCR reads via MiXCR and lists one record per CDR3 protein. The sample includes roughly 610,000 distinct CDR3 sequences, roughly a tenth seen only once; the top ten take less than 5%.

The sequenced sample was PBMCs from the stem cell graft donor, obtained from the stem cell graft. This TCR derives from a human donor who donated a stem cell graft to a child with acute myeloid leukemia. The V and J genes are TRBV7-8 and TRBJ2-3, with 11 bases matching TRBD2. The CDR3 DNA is TGTGCCAGCAGGACCTTAGCGGGAGGGAGGCCAGATACGCAGTATTTT. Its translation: CASRTLAGGRPDTQYF.